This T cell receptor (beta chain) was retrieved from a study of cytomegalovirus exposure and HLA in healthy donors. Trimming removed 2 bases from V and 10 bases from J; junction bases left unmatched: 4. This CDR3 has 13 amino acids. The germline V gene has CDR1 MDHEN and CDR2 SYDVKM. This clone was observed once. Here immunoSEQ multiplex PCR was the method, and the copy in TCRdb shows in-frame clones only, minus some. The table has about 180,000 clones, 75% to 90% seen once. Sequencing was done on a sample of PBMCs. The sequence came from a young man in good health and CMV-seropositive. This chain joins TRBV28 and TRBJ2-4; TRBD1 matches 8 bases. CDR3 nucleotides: TGTGCCAGCAGTTTAGGCACAGGGGGGATTCAGTACTTC. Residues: CASSLGTGGIQYF.